The count of the clone carrying this T cell receptor beta chain is one. Its antigen is unknown. The CDR3 has 14 amino acids. V was cut by 6 bases and J by 0 bases, with 10 bases left in between. Germline CDR1 ENHRY, CDR2 SYGVKD. This sample was taken from a study of siplizumab effects on memory and regulatory T cells. Study results and limitations: A significant reduction in alloreactive sequences traceable to unstimulated CD4+ memory cells was produced by siplizumab.

The protocol was immunoSEQ multiplex PCR, while the TCRdb copy is restricted to in-frame clones and leaves out a portion. The repertoire holds over 100,000 clones, with approximately 90% as singletons. V is TRBV10-3 and J is TRBJ2-3, with D perhaps TRBD1 (6 bases). The source material was Tregs sorted from blood. This clonotype was obtained from a human donor in good health. The CDR3 coding sequence is TGTGCCATCAGAAGACAGGAGAGCACAGATACGCAGTATTTT. This gives the protein CAIRRQESTDTQYF.